This T cell receptor beta chain was obtained from a study of cytomegalovirus exposure and HLA in healthy donors. To note about this clone: Antigen: not known.

Study-level results: Sequencing depth across donors, presence/absence analyses assumed, was roughly uniform.

PCR amplification relied on 60 Vbeta primers (plus 13 Jbeta primers). Repertoires were generated with immunoSEQ multiplex PCR, while TCRdb's copy carries only in-frame clones and drops some. The sample lists 200,000 to 250,000 clones, more than 60% seen once, with 15% to 19% in the top ten. Trimming shortened V by 1 base and J by 8 bases, and 17 bases separated the two germline ends. This CDR3 is 15 amino acids long. Germline V lookup: CDR1 SGHAT, CDR2 FQNNGV. V and J are TRBV11-2 and TRBJ1-2; D gene unclear. Sequenced material: PBMCs. This TCR came from a man aged 40-49 years in good health and CMV-seronegative. CDR3 region: CASSLGPGIGEGYTF. In nucleotides, the CDR3 is TGTGCCAGCAGCTTAGGCCCCGGGATCGGGGAAGGCTACACCTTC.